The clone carrying this TCR beta chain has just a few counts. What it binds is unknown. This entry is derived from a study of T-cell reconstitution after alpha-beta-depleted transplantation in children. TCRbeta library construction was performed incorporating unique molecular identifiers. TCRdb re-analysed the PCR reads in MiXCR, keeping a single row per CDR3 protein. The sample carries over 450,000 distinct CDR3 sequences, over 9.5% recorded once. V dropped 7 bases and J dropped 3; count of bases not matched to a gene: 22. CDR3 length: 20 residues. General observations from the study: Newly produced T cells mostly accounted for T-cell counts and diversity one year post-transplant.

The sequencing here drew on PBMCs, taken before TCRalphabeta/CD19-depleted stem cell transplant. The V gene is TRBV12-3 or TRBV12-4, the J gene TRBJ2-3; TRBD2 matches at 10 bases. This clonotype was obtained from a child under 10 years old with inherited bone marrow failure, due to receive a stem cell transplant. In DNA form, the CDR3 reads TGTGCCAGCATCCTATGGTCCTTAGCGGGAGGTCTTAGCGCTACAGATACGCAGTATTTT. Translated: CASILWSLAGGLSATDTQYF.